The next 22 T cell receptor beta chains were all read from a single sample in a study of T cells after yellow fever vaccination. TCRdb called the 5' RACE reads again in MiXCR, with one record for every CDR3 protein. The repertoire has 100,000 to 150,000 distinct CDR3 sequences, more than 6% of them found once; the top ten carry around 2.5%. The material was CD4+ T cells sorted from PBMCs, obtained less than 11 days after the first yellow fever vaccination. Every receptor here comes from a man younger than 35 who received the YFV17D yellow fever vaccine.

The CDR3 region is CAIIIGSGRGTNTGELFF. The CDR3 coding sequence is TGTGCCATCATAATCGGTTCCGGGCGCGGAACGAACACCGGGGAGCTGTTTTTT. V is TRBV3-1 and J is TRBJ2-2, with D hard to call. The V end lost 10 bases, the J end lost 0 bases, and 24 bases lay between the germline ends. CDR3 size: 18 residues. The germline gives CDR1 LGHDT, CDR2 YNNKEL (reference sequence).

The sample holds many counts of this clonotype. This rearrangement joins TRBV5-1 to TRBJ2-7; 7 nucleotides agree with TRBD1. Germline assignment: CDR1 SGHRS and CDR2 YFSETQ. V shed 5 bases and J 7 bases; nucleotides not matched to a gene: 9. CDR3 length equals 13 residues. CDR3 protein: CASSRTGDREQYV. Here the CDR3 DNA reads TGCGCCAGCAGTCGTACAGGGGATCGGGAGCAGTACGTC.

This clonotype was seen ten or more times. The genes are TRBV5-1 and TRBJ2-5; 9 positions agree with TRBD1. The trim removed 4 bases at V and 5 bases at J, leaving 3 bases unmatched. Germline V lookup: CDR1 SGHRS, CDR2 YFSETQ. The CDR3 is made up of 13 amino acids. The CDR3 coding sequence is TGCGCCAGCAGCCCAGGACAGGGGGAGACCCAGTACTTC. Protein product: CASSPGQGETQYF.

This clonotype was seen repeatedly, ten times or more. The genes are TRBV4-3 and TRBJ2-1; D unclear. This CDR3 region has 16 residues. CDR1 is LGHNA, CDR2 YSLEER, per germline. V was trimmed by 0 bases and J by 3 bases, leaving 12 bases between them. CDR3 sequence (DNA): TGCGCCAGCAGCCAAGAAGGCTCGAGTCTCTACAATGAGCAGTTCTTC. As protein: CASSQEGSSLYNEQFF.

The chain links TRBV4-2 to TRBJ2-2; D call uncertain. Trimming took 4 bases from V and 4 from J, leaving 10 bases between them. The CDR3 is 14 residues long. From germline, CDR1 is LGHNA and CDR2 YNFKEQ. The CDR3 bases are TGTGCCAGCAGCCCCGGGCTCTTCACCGGGGAGCTGTTTTTT. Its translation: CASSPGLFTGELFF.

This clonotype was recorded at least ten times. The CDR3 loop is CSAMTAQETQYF. The CDR3 DNA reads as TGCAGCGCAATGACAGCTCAAGAGACCCAGTACTTC. The chain uses TRBV29-1 and TRBJ2-5; possibly TRBD1 for D (5 bases). Germline CDR1 reads SQVTM; CDR2 reads ANQGSEA. V shed 7 bases and J shed 2 bases, with 11 bases lying between them. CDR3 size: 12 residues.

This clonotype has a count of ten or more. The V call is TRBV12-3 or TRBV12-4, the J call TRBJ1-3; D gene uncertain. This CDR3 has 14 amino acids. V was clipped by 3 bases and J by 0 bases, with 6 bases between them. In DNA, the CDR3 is TGTGCCAGCAGTTTTTCCTACTCTGGAAACACCATATATTTT. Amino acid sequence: CASSFSYSGNTIYF.

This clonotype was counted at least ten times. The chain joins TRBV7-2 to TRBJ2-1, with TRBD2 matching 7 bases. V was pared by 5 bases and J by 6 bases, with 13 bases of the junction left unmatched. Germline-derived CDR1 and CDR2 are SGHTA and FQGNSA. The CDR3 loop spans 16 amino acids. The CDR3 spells CASSRGGAGVANEQFF. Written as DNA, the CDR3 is TGTGCCAGCAGCCGCGGCGGGGCGGGGGTGGCCAATGAGCAGTTCTTC.

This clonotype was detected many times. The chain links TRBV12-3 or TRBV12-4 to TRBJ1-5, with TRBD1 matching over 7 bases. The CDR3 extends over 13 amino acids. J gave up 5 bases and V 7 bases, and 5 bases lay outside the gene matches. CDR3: CASTRTGDQPQHF. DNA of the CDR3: TGTGCCAGCACTCGGACAGGCGATCAGCCCCAGCATTTT.

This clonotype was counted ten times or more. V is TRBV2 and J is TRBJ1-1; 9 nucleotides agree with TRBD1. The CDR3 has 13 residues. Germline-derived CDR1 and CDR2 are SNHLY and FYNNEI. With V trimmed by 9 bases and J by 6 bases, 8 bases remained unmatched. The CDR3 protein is CASNGQGYPEAFF. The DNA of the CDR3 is TGTGCCAGTAATGGACAGGGGTACCCTGAAGCTTTCTTT.

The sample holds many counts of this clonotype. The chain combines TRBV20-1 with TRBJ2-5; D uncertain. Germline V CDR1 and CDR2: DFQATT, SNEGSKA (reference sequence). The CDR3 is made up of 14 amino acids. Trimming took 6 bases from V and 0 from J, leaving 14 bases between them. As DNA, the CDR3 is TGCAGTGCGCAGATTTCGGATGACCAAGAGACCCAGTACTTC. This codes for CSAQISDDQETQYF.

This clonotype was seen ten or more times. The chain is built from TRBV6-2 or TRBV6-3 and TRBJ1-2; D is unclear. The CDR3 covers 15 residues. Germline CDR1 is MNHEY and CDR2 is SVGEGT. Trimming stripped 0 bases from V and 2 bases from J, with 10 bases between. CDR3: CASSYSTSANYGYTF. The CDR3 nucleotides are TGTGCCAGCAGTTACTCGACCTCAGCGAACTATGGCTACACCTTC.

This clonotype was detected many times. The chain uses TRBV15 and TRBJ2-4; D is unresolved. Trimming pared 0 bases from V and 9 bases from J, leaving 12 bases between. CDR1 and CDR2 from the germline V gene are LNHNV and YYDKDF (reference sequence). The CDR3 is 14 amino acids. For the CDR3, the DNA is TGTGCCACCAGCAGAGATTTCGAGAATCCCATTCAGTACTTC. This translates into CATSRDFENPIQYF.

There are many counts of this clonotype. CDR3 amino acids: CASSQYPHERLYNSPLHF. The CDR3, as DNA: TGTGCCAGCAGCCAATACCCCCACGAGAGACTTTATAATTCACCCCTCCACTTT. The chain links TRBV7-8 to TRBJ1-6; the D is unclear. The CDR3 covers 18 residues. Germline CDR1 SGHVS, CDR2 FQNEAQ. Between the trimmed V and J ends, which lost 5 bases and 4 bases, there was a span of 21 bases.

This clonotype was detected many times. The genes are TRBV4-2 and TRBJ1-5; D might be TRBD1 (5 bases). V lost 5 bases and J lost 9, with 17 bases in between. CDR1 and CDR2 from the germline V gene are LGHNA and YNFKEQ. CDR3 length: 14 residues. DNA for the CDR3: TGTGCCAGCAGCGGAGACACTCAGGGAAGGCCCCAGCATTTT. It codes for CASSGDTQGRPQHF.

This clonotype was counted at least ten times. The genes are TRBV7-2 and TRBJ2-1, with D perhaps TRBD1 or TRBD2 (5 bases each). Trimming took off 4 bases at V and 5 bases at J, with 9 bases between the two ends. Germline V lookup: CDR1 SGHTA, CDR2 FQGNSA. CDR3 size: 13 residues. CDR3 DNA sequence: TGTGCCAGCAGCTGGGGACGGCACAATGAGCAGTTCTTC. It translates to CASSWGRHNEQFF.

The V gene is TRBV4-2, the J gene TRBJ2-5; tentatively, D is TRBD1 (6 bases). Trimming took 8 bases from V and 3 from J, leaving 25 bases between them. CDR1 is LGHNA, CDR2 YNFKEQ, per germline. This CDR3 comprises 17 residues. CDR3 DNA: TGTGCCAGCGGCCCTGTGAGTGGGGGCAGGGTTAAAGAGACCCAGTACTTC. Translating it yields CASGPVSGGRVKETQYF.

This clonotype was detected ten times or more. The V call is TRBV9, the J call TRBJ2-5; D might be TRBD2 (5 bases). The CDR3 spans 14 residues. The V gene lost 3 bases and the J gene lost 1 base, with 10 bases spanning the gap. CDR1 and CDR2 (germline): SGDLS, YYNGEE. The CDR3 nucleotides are TGTGCCAGCAGCGAAACTAGGATCCAAGAGACCCAGTACTTC. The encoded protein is CASSETRIQETQYF.

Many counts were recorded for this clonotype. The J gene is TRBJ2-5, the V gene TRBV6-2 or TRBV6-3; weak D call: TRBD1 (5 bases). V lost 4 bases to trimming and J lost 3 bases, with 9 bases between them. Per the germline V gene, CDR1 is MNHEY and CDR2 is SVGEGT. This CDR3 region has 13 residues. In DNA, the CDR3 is TGTGCCAGCAGTTTTGACAGCAAAGAGACCCAGTACTTC. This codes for CASSFDSKETQYF.

The CDR3 DNA follows: TGCGCCAGCAGCTTGGGGAACAGCCAGAGTTCACCCCTCCACTTT. Residues: CASSLGNSQSSPLHF. This sequence joins TRBV5-1 and TRBJ1-6; no reliable D call. Trimming removed 0 bases at V and 9 bases at J, with 13 bases between. The V gene's germline CDR1 is SGHRS and CDR2 YFSETQ. The CDR3 is made up of 15 amino acids.

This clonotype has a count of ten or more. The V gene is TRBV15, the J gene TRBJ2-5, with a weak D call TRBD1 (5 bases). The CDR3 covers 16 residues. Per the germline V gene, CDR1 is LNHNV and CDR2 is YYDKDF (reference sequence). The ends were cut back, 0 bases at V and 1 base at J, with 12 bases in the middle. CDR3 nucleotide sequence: TGTGCCACCAGCAGAGATTTTGGGGCTAGCCAAGAGACCCAGTACTTC. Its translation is CATSRDFGASQETQYF.

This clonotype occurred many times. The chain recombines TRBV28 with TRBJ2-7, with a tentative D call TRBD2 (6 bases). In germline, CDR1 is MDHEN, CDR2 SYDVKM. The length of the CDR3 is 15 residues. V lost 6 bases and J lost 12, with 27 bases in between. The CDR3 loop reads CASSRLGLLSEQRYV. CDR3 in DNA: TGTGCCAGCAGCCGCCTGGGACTCCTCTCCGAGCAGCGGTACGTC.